This T cell receptor beta chain was recorded in a study of spatial heterogeneity in lung cancer. Study information: Patients with untreated early-stage non-small cell lung cancer, numbering approximately 70, were the donors.

This clonotype was seen a handful of times. The time point here: blood at routine non-recurrence follow-up after resection. Sequencing covered unsorted whole RNA taken from tumor, nontumor lung or frozen PBMC. TCRdb processed the 5' RACE reads anew with MiXCR; each CDR3 protein has one entry. The repertoire consists of more than 95,000 distinct CDR3 sequences, with over 9% occurring once and the leading ten covering 16%. The sample was PBMCs, taken at follow-up. This receptor was taken from a male donor with early-stage non-small cell lung cancer.

The CDR3 region has the DNA TGTGCCAGCAGTTGGGGGGTAGACAGGGTTGAAGCTTTCTTT. This codes for CASSWGVDRVEAFF. J is TRBJ1-1 and V is TRBV27; 7 nucleotides match TRBD1. Germline V gene sequence: CDR1 MNHEY, CDR2 SMNVEV (reference sequence). The CDR3 runs 14 residues. V gave up 4 bases and J gave up 7 bases; unmatched junction bases: 9.